The 22 T cell receptor beta chains below all came from one sample that was sequenced in a study of shared clonotypes between healthy human individuals. CD8 cells regarded as naive lacked CD45RO, were positively chosen for CCR7, and omitted terminally differentiated effector memory CD45RA+ cells. Only in-frame clones appear in the TCRdb table, and some are missing; sequencing was by immunoSEQ multiplex PCR. The table has approximately 600,000 clones, about 95% seen once; the top ten hold about 0.11%. Sequenced material: naive CD8+ T cells sorted from blood. These receptors came from a young woman in good health.

This chain connects TRBV5-1 to TRBJ1-1; D gene uncertain. Trimming removed 4 bases from V and 1 base from J, with 17 bases in between. CDR1 is SGHRS, CDR2 YFSETQ, per germline. CDR3 length: 16 amino acids. CDR3 amino acids: CASSPADTHANTEAFF. CDR3 DNA sequence: TGCGCCAGCAGCCCGGCTGACACTCACGCGAACACTGAAGCTTTCTTT. The full variable domain, with the rest looked up from reference TRBV5-1 and TRBJ1-1, is KAGVTQTPRYLIKTRGQQVTLSCSPISGHRSVSWYQQTPGQGLQFLFEYFSETQRNKGNFPGRFSGRQFSNSRSEMNVSTLELGDSALYLCASSPADTHANTEAFFGQGTRLTVV.

This clone has just a few counts. The genes are TRBV19 and TRBJ1-5; D ambiguous. From germline, CDR1 is LNHDA and CDR2 SQIVND (reference sequence). Trimming removed 4 bases from V and 5 bases from J, with 9 bases in between. The CDR3 sequence is 13 residues long. CDR3 loop: CASSTGLHQPQHF. The DNA of the CDR3 is TGTGCCAGTAGTACCGGACTCCATCAGCCCCAGCATTTT.

This chain connects TRBV2 to TRBJ1-3, with 9 bases that match TRBD1. This CDR3 contains 14 residues. The trim removed 5 bases at V and 6 bases at J, leaving 5 bases unmatched. The germline CDR1 and CDR2 sequences are SNHLY and FYNNEI. CDR3 loop: CASSWGQGPNTIYF. The CDR3 coding sequence is TGTGCCAGCAGTTGGGGACAGGGACCAAACACCATATATTTT.

This chain joins TRBV7-9 and TRBJ1-1; 8 bases fit TRBD1. V lost 5 bases and J lost 1; bases outside the gene matches: 6. The V gene's germline CDR1 is SEHNR and CDR2 FQNEAQ (reference sequence). The CDR3 consists of 15 residues. The CDR3: CASSPTQGANTEAFF. The CDR3 DNA is TGTGCCAGCAGCCCAACGCAGGGGGCGAACACTGAAGCTTTCTTT.

V usage is TRBV11-1 and J usage is TRBJ2-3; the D call may be TRBD1 or TRBD2 (5 bases each). Germline V gene sequence: CDR1 SGHAT, CDR2 FQDESV (reference sequence). The CDR3 has 19 amino acids. V was cut by 0 bases and J by 3 bases, with 22 bases left in between. The CDR3 protein is CASSLAPGEEPWGTDTQYF. The CDR3 DNA is TGTGCCAGCAGCTTAGCGCCGGGTGAGGAGCCTTGGGGGACAGATACGCAGTATTTT.

The genes are TRBV29-1 and TRBJ2-7; the match to TRBD2 covers 13 bases. Per the germline V gene, CDR1 is SQVTM and CDR2 is ANQGSEA. The CDR3 consists of 15 residues. V shed 6 bases and J 7 bases; nucleotides not matched to a gene: 12. The CDR3 reads CSVTDFGLAGDEQYF. Written as DNA, the CDR3 is TGCAGCGTCACGGATTTTGGACTAGCGGGAGATGAGCAGTACTTC.

The chain carries TRBV30 and TRBJ1-5; 10 bases are shared with TRBD1. The CDR3 runs to 14 residues. V trimming: 6 bases; J trimming: 6 bases; junction bases outside the gene matches: 8. Germline V gene data show CDR1 as GTSNPN and CDR2 as SVGIG (reference sequence). CDR3 coding DNA: TGTGCCTGCGGGGACAGGGGTATGGGTCAGCCCCAGCATTTT. Translating gives CACGDRGMGQPQHF.

With regard to this clone: Other DNA sequences in the sample encode the same CDR3. The V call is TRBV10-1, the J call TRBJ2-7; D is unresolved. Germline CDR1 and CDR2: WNHNN and SYGVQD (reference sequence). Trimming cost V 1 base and J 3 bases, with 4 bases left between them. The CDR3 length is 12 residues. CDR3 protein: CASSELGYEQYF. CDR3 coding DNA: TGCGCCAGCAGTGAGTTGGGCTACGAGCAGTACTTC.

The gene calls are TRBV15 and TRBJ2-5; 12 bases fit TRBD2. The J call may not be correct, given that the DNA end is closer to TRBJ2-7. This CDR3 has 17 amino acids. The germline V gene has CDR1 LNHNV and CDR2 YYDKDF (reference sequence). In nucleotides, the CDR3 is TGTGCCACCAGCAGAGTGGGACTAGCGGGTAAGGGGTACGAGCAGTACTTC. This encodes CATSRVGLAGKGYEQYF.

The CDR3 sequence: CASRTRIQQSRANVLTF. CDR3 nucleotides: TGTGCCAGCAGGACACGTATACAACAAAGTCGGGCCAACGTCCTGACTTTC. This rearrangement joins TRBV21-1 to TRBJ2-6; the table's D gene call, TRBD1, was not cross checked with the DNA. TRBV21-1 is a known pseudogene. The CDR3 spans 17 residues.

The chain links TRBV7-9 to TRBJ2-7; the D gene could be TRBD1 or TRBD2 (5 bases each). CDR3 length: 15 amino acids. Trimming took off 1 base at V and 6 bases at J, with 16 bases between the two ends. Germline CDR1 is SEHNR and CDR2 is FQNEAQ (reference sequence). The chain's CDR3 is CASSLDLVSGTEQYF. The DNA of the CDR3 is TGTGCCAGCAGCTTAGACCTAGTATCAGGGACCGAGCAGTACTTC.

Worth noting for this clone: Other DNA sequences in the same sample also yield this CDR3. V and J are TRBV4-1 and TRBJ2-7; 14 bases line up with TRBD2. Germline CDR1 MGHRA, CDR2 YSYEKL. The CDR3 extends over 15 amino acids. Trimming cost V 3 bases and J 5 bases; bases outside gene matches: 3. The CDR3 protein is CASSQGTSGSDEQYF. As DNA, the CDR3 is TGCGCCAGCAGCCAGGGGACTAGCGGGAGTGACGAGCAGTACTTC.

V is TRBV7-6 and J is TRBJ2-5; 7 bases fit TRBD1. CDR3 length: 16 residues. J gave up 1 base and V 0 bases, and 5 bases lay outside the gene matches. Per the germline V gene, CDR1 is SGHVS and CDR2 is FNYEAQ. The CDR3: CASSLAFRGIQETQYF. The CDR3 bases are TGTGCCAGCAGCTTAGCGTTCAGGGGGATCCAAGAGACCCAGTACTTC.

The genes are TRBV6-4 and TRBJ1-2; a weak D match, TRBD1 (5 bases). The CDR3 contains 14 residues. Germline CDR1 MRHNA, CDR2 SNTAGT. The V end was cut by 0 bases, the J end by 8 bases, with 13 bases between. The CDR3: CASSDSGRAGGYTF. The CDR3, as DNA: TGTGCCAGCAGTGACTCTGGCAGGGCCGGGGGCTACACCTTC.

The V call is TRBV6-6, the J call TRBJ1-2; D not resolved. This CDR3 region has 15 residues. Trimming left V 2 bases short and J 4 bases short, with 14 bases between. CDR1 is MNHNY and CDR2 is SVGAGI in the germline V gene (reference sequence). CDR3 protein: CASSYATTATYGYTF. In DNA, the CDR3 is TGTGCCAGCAGTTACGCGACAACAGCTACCTATGGCTACACCTTC.

The chain employs TRBV12-5 and TRBJ2-1; TRBD2 agrees at 8 bases. J lost 8 bases, V lost 6 bases, and 12 bases had no gene match. Germline loops: CDR1 LGHNT, CDR2 FRNRAP. This CDR3 comprises 15 residues. CDR3 sequence (DNA): TGTGCTAGTGGCCAAAGCGGGAGTCCGATCGATGAGCAGTTCTTC. Its protein is CASGQSGSPIDEQFF.

This chain links TRBV5-4 with TRBJ1-5; D is unclear. Looked up from germline, CDR1 is SGHNT and CDR2 is YYREEE (reference sequence). V was shortened by 0 bases and J by 1 base, with 8 bases between the two germline ends. The CDR3 runs to 15 residues. The CDR3 nucleotides read TGTGCCAGCAGCTTGGCTTATACGAGCAATCAGCCCCAGCATTTT. It translates to CASSLAYTSNQPQHF. Together with reference TRBV5-4 and TRBJ1-5, the CDR3 gives the full variable domain: ETGVTQSPTHLIKTRGQQVTLRCSSQSGHNTVSWYQQALGQGPQFIFQYYREEENGRGNFPPRFSGLQFPNYSSELNVNALELDDSALYLCASSLAYTSNQPQHFGDGTRLSIL.

A word on this clone: Other DNA sequences from this sample encode an identical CDR3 as well. V usage is TRBV5-4 and J usage is TRBJ2-7; D is unclear. Trimming pared 1 base from V and 6 bases from J, leaving 5 bases between. This CDR3 has 11 amino acids. The V gene's germline CDR1 is SGHNT and CDR2 YYREEE (reference sequence). The chain's CDR3 is CASSLTSEQYF. The CDR3 DNA sequence: TGTGCCAGCAGCTTGACTTCCGAGCAGTACTTC.

The rearrangement uses TRBV9 and TRBJ2-7, with TRBD1 as a possible D gene (5 bases). The CDR3 consists of 14 residues. Germline V CDR1 and CDR2: SGDLS, YYNGEE. Trimming removed 5 bases at V and 3 bases at J, with 15 bases between. For the CDR3, the DNA is TGTGCCAGCAGTTATGAGGACAACTACTACGAGCAGTACTTC. It codes for CASSYEDNYYEQYF.

The chain carries TRBV4-1 and TRBJ2-5; TRBD1 is a possible D gene (5 bases). Per germline, CDR1 MGHRA and CDR2 YSYEKL. This CDR3 has 15 residues. With 1 base removed from V and 5 bases from J, the gap between germline ends came to 14 bases. CDR3 nucleotide sequence: TGCGCCAGCAGCCAAGTGGGGCTAGTCCGGGAGACCCAGTACTTC. Translating it yields CASSQVGLVRETQYF.

The CDR3 bases are TGTGCCAGCAAGACTAGCGGGAGGGCCGACTACGAGCAGTACTTC. It translates to CASKTSGRADYEQYF. This chain connects TRBV13 to TRBJ2-7; 14 bases line up with TRBD2. The V gene's germline CDR1 is PRHDT and CDR2 FYEKMQ (reference sequence). V gave up 7 bases and J gave up 3 bases; unmatched junction bases: 5. The CDR3 has 15 amino acids.

Turning to this clone: Other nucleotide sequences from this sample produce the same CDR3. This rearrangement joins TRBV27 to TRBJ2-1; TRBD2 agrees at 11 bases. The germline CDR1 and CDR2 sequences are MNHEY and SMNVEV (reference sequence). Unmatched junction bases numbered 4, after V lost 4 bases and J lost 5 bases. This CDR3 contains 15 residues. CDR3 loop: CASSSGTSGNNEQFF. The CDR3, as DNA: TGTGCCAGCAGTTCCGGGACTAGCGGAAACAATGAGCAGTTCTTC.